The 22 T cell receptor beta chains presented below share a single source sample, sequenced in a study of identical twins. TCRdb called the 5' RACE reads again in MiXCR, with one record for every CDR3 protein. The data contain under 900,000 distinct CDR3 sequences, about 20% of them singletons. This sample was also put to use in a study of T cells expressing NK-cell markers.

Sequenced: PBMCs. The source is a woman between 18 and 30 years old in good health.

This clonotype was counted once. V gene TRBV30 combines with J gene TRBJ2-3; 11 bases match TRBD2. The CDR3 extends over 17 amino acids. Trimming cost V 4 bases and J 2 bases; bases outside gene matches: 11. CDR1 is GTSNPN and CDR2 is SVGIG in the germline V gene (reference sequence). CDR3 nucleotide sequence: TGTGCCTGGACCCCCCCCGGACTAGCGGGCTACACAGATACGCAGTATTTT. Its protein is CAWTPPGLAGYTDTQYF.

This clonotype was detected only a few times. This sequence joins TRBV6-1 and TRBJ1-1; D unresolved. The CDR3 is 14 amino acids. V shed 8 bases and J shed 4 bases, with 17 bases lying between them. Germline values: CDR1 MNHNS, CDR2 SASEGT. CDR3 in DNA: TGTGCCAGCGGACCGGGGTTTAAGGGCACTGAAGCTTTCTTT. Translation gives CASGPGFKGTEAFF.

This rearrangement joins TRBV5-1 to TRBJ2-2; no firm D call. V shed 0 bases and J shed 0 bases, with 6 bases lying between them. Germline CDR1 and CDR2: SGHRS and YFSETQ. There are 15 residues in the CDR3. In DNA, the CDR3 is TGCGCCAGCAGCTTGGACTCCCCGAACACCGGGGAGCTGTTTTTT. Translation gives CASSLDSPNTGELFF.

This clonotype was seen at least ten times. The J gene is TRBJ2-1, the V gene TRBV11-2, with TRBD2 matching over 13 bases. Trimming at V came to 5 bases and at J to 8 bases, leaving 9 bases not matched to a gene. The CDR3 sequence is 16 residues long. The germline gives CDR1 SGHAT, CDR2 FQNNGV. The CDR3 loop is CASSQRTSGSTDEQFF. The CDR3 nucleotides are TGTGCCAGCAGCCAACGGACTAGCGGGAGTACCGATGAGCAGTTCTTC. The variable domain in full, completed from reference TRBV11-2 and TRBJ2-1, reads EAGVAQSPRYKIIEKRQSVAFWCNPISGHATLYWYQQILGQGPKLLIQFQNNGVVDDSQLPKDRFSAERLKGVDSTLKIQPAKLEDSAVYLCASSQRTSGSTDEQFFGPGTRLTVL.

This clonotype was counted at least ten times. This chain uses TRBV18 with TRBJ1-5, with no clear D. Germline assignment: CDR1 KGHSH and CDR2 LQKENI. The CDR3 covers 14 residues. V lost 8 bases and J 1 base, leaving 12 bases between the germline ends. The CDR3 region has the DNA TGTGCCAGCAGTCCGGGCAGCAGCAATCAGCCCCAGCATTTT. Residues: CASSPGSSNQPQHF.

With regard to this clonotype: Sequence at one end of the junction differs from germline and may be a read error. This chain uses TRBV2 with TRBJ1-5; D gene uncertain. Germline V gene lookup returns CDR1 SNHLY and CDR2 FYNNEI. The CDR3 consists of 17 residues. In DNA, the CDR3 is TGTGCCTGCAGCCCCAGAGCGGACCCATATAGCAATCAGCCCCAGCATTTT. Its translation: CACSPRADPYSNQPQHF.

This chain uses TRBV6-5 with TRBJ1-1; D remains ambiguous. Looked up from germline, CDR1 is MNHEY and CDR2 is SVGAGI. The length of the CDR3 is 12 residues. The V and J ends lost 7 bases and 3 bases respectively, with 9 bases between them. This CDR3 reads CASNGRYTEAFF. The CDR3 nucleotides read TGTGCCAGCAACGGACGGTACACTGAAGCTTTCTTT.

This sequence joins TRBV7-9 and TRBJ1-2, with a possible D match to TRBD1 (6 bases). Germline loops: CDR1 SEHNR, CDR2 FQNEAQ (reference sequence). The CDR3 sequence is 14 residues long. The V and J ends lost 5 bases and 6 bases respectively, with 16 bases between them. The CDR3 DNA reads as TGTGCCAGCAGCGAAACGAGCTACAGGGATGGCTACACCTTC. Its protein is CASSETSYRDGYTF.

CDR3 sequence (DNA): TGTGCTAGTGGTTTGGTACCTGAGGGCGCAGATACGCAGTATTTT. Protein product: CASGLVPEGADTQYF. V gene TRBV12-5 combines with J gene TRBJ2-3; perhaps TRBD2 as D (5 bases). CDR3 size: 15 residues. The germline V and J ends were trimmed by 0 bases and 4 bases, with 11 bases remaining between them. CDR1 LGHNT and CDR2 FRNRAP come from the germline V gene.

This clonotype was counted only a few times. CDR3 sequence (DNA): TGTGCCAGCAGCTTAGCTAAAGGTTCACCCCTCCACTTT. Translated, it gives CASSLAKGSPLHF. The chain couples TRBV7-2 to TRBJ1-6; D is unresolved. Trimming took off 0 bases at V and 9 bases at J, with 6 bases between the two ends. CDR3 size: 13 residues. Germline V lookup: CDR1 SGHTA, CDR2 FQGNSA. The variable domain in full, with the rest retrieved from reference TRBV7-2 and TRBJ1-6, is GAGVSQSPSNKVTEKGKDVELRCDPISGHTALYWYRQSLGQGLEFLIYFQGNSAPDKSGLPSDRFSAERTGGSVSTLTIQRTQQEDSAVYLCASSLAKGSPLHFGNGTRLTVT.

The rearrangement uses TRBV6-2 or TRBV6-3 and TRBJ1-2, with D uncertain. The CDR3 has 14 amino acids. Trimming took 0 bases from V and 3 from J, leaving 8 bases between them. Germline loops: CDR1 MNHEY, CDR2 SVGEGT. CDR3 region: CASSYSWQDYGYTF. CDR3 sequence (DNA): TGTGCCAGCAGTTACTCTTGGCAAGACTATGGCTACACCTTC.

The rearrangement links TRBV6-1 to TRBJ2-2; weak D call: TRBD1 (5 bases). The CDR3 runs to 14 residues. The V gene's germline CDR1 is MNHNS and CDR2 SASEGT. Trimming left V 6 bases short and J 5 bases short, with 13 bases between. The CDR3 DNA is TGTGCCAGCAGATCCATACAGGAGACCGGGGAGCTGTTTTTT. Its protein is CASRSIQETGELFF.

A few counts support this clonotype. CDR3 sequence reads: CASSHRDRGFPEQYF. CDR3 coding DNA: TGTGCCAGCAGCCACCGGGACAGGGGTTTCCCCGAGCAGTACTTC. The gene calls are TRBV7-9 and TRBJ2-7; TRBD1 matches at 10 bases. Germline V gene lookup returns CDR1 SEHNR and CDR2 FQNEAQ (reference sequence). V trimming: 5 bases; J trimming: 6 bases; junction bases outside the gene matches: 10. The CDR3 sequence is 15 residues long. Filled out from reference TRBV7-9 and TRBJ2-7, the complete variable domain reads DTGVSQNPRHKITKRGQNVTFRCDPISEHNRLYWYRQTLGQGPEFLTYFQNEAQLEKSRLLSDRFSAERPKGSFSTLEIQRTEQGDSAMYLCASSHRDRGFPEQYFGPGTRLTVT.

A few counts support this clonotype. The DNA for the CDR3 is TGTGCCAGCAGCTTATCCGCCCCAGATACGCAGTATTTT. Residues: CASSLSAPDTQYF. The V gene is TRBV7-2, the J gene TRBJ2-3; no clear D gene. CDR3 length: 13 amino acids. Trimming stripped 2 bases from V and 4 bases from J, with 7 bases between. Looked up from germline, CDR1 is SGHTA and CDR2 is FQGNSA.

This chain connects TRBV20-1 to TRBJ2-1; 9 bases match TRBD2. J gave up 4 bases and V 5 bases, and 9 bases lay outside the gene matches. The CDR3 is made up of 15 amino acids. Germline values: CDR1 DFQATT, CDR2 SNEGSKA (reference sequence). The CDR3 DNA reads as TGCAGTGCTGGGACTGGCGGGGGGGGATACAATGAGCAGTTCTTC. Protein: CSAGTGGGGYNEQFF.

The chain combines TRBV2 with TRBJ1-1; 7 positions match TRBD1. V lost 8 bases, J lost 7 bases, and 7 bases stayed unmatched. Germline V gives CDR1 SNHLY, CDR2 FYNNEI. The CDR3 has 12 amino acids. In DNA, the CDR3 is TGTGCCAGCTACCGGGACAGTAGTGAAGCTTTCTTT. It yields the protein CASYRDSSEAFF.

The chain carries TRBV11-2 and TRBJ2-7; D is perhaps TRBD1 (6 bases). Trimming stripped 6 bases from V and 2 bases from J, with 17 bases between. The CDR3 is 15 residues long. The V gene's germline CDR1 is SGHAT and CDR2 FQNNGV. The CDR3 DNA is TGTGCCAGCAGGAGTATCCGGGACACAACCTACGAGCAGTACTTC. Translated, it gives CASRSIRDTTYEQYF.

The genes are TRBV29-1 and TRBJ2-5, with D possibly being TRBD1 (6 bases). CDR1 is SQVTM and CDR2 is ANQGSEA in the germline V gene. The V end was cut by 8 bases, the J end by 6 bases, with 16 bases between. CDR3 length: 12 amino acids. CDR3 in DNA: TGCAGCTTTAATCAGGGGTGGAAGACCCAGTACTTC. The encoded protein is CSFNQGWKTQYF.

This clonotype appeared a few times. The rearrangement joins TRBV6-5 to TRBJ1-1, with unresolved D. There are 12 residues in the CDR3. Germline V gene data show CDR1 as MNHEY and CDR2 as SVGAGI. V was cut by 2 bases and J by 7 bases, with 8 bases left in between. The CDR3 spells CASSYGGSEAFF. For the CDR3, the DNA is TGTGCCAGCAGTTACGGCGGTAGTGAAGCTTTCTTT.

The chain links TRBV19 to TRBJ2-1; D not certain. The germline gives CDR1 LNHDA, CDR2 SQIVND (reference sequence). This CDR3 comprises 16 residues. V dropped 6 bases and J dropped 0 bases, with 15 bases sitting between them. DNA for the CDR3: TGTGCCAGTAGCATGGCCCGGGCCAACTCCTACAATGAGCAGTTCTTC. Amino acid sequence: CASSMARANSYNEQFF.

This chain uses TRBV2 with TRBJ1-5; D not certain. The CDR3 sequence is 11 residues long. V was shortened by 8 bases and J by 6 bases, with 8 bases between the two germline ends. The V gene's germline CDR1 is SNHLY and CDR2 FYNNEI. The CDR3 DNA reads as TGTGCCAGCGGGGAAGGTCAGCCCCAGCATTTT. Encoded protein: CASGEGQPQHF.

This clonotype was counted at least ten times. The V call is TRBV27, the J call TRBJ2-7; a weak D match, TRBD2 (5 bases). The germline V gene encodes CDR1 MNHEY and CDR2 SMNVEV (reference sequence). This CDR3 comprises 13 residues. V lost 4 bases, J lost 1 base, and 8 bases lay in between. CDR3 DNA sequence: TGTGCCAGCAGTTCGGGATCTTCCTACGAGCAGTACTTC. It specifies CASSSGSSYEQYF.